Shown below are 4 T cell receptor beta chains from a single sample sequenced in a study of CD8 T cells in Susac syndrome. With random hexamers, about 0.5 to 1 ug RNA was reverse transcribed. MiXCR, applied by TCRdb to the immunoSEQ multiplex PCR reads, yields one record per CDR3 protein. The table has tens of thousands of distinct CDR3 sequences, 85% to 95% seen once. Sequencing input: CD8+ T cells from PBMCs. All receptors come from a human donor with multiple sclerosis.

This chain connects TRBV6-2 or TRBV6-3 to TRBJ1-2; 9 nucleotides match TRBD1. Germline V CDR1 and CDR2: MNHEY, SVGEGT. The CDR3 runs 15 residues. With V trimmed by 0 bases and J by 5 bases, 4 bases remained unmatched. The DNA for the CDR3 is TGTGCCAGCAGTTACTCGACAGGGGGTTCGTATGGCTACACCTTC. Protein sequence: CASSYSTGGSYGYTF.

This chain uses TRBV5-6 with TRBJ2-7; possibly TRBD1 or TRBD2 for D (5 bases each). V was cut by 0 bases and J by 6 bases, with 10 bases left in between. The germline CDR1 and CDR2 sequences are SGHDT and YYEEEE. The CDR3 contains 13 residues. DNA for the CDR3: TGTGCCAGCAGCTTGGAGGTGGGGGTCGAGCAGTACTTC. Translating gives CASSLEVGVEQYF.

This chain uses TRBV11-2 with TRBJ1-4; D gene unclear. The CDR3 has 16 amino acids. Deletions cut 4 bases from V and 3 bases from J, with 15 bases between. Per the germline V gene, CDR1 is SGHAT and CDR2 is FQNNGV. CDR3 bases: TGTGCCAGCAGCTCCCACCGGACGTACCCTAATGAAAAACTGTTTTTT. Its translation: CASSSHRTYPNEKLFF.

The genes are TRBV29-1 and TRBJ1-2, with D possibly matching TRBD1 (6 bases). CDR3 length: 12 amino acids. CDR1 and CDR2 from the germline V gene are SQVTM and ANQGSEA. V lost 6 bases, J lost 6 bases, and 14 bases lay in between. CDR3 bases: TGCAGCGTCGTAGACAGGTCCAATGGCTACACCTTC. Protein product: CSVVDRSNGYTF.